These T cell receptor beta chains were read from a single sample in a study of T cell changes during pregnancy in multiple sclerosis. TCRdb's copy holds only in-frame clones and misses some; the assay was immunoSEQ multiplex PCR. The sample records around 17,000 clones, 95% to 96% being singletons. This specimen was peripheral blood, taken in the third trimester of pregnancy. Receptors originate from a female donor with multiple sclerosis, enrolled in a pregnancy study. The CDR3 runs from the conserved cysteine through the conserved F or W. The D gene is left open where the match is weak. Size values are once, few and many counts, or a class for expanded clones, and some rows have none.

clone_size: once
v_call: TRBV6-5
d_call: .
cdr3_aa: CASSAGLSGRNTQYF

clone_size: .
v_call: TRBV5-5
d_call: .
cdr3_aa: CASSDKTQETQYF

clone_size: once
v_call: TRBV6-5
d_call: TRBD2
cdr3_aa: CARPSGVSTDTQYF

clone_size: .
v_call: TRBV5-1
d_call: .
cdr3_aa: CASSSGTFSGNTIYF

clone_size: .
v_call: TRBV7-8
d_call: .
cdr3_aa: CASSLAHPNQPQHF

clone_size: .
v_call: TRBV27
d_call: TRBD2
cdr3_aa: CASSYLAGERNEQFF

clone_size: .
v_call: TRBV19
d_call: TRBD1
cdr3_aa: CASSIPLRDRGSETQYF

clone_size: .
v_call: TRBV28
d_call: TRBD2
cdr3_aa: CASSLKLITGTKETQYF

clone_size: .
v_call: TRBV15
d_call: TRBD2
cdr3_aa: CATSSYLRLAGPSSYNEQFF

clone_size: .
v_call: TRBV7-3
d_call: .
cdr3_aa: CASSLQGSRTEAFF

clone_size: .
v_call: TRBV7-2
d_call: TRBD2
cdr3_aa: CASRGGGQETQYF

clone_size: .
v_call: TRBV4-3
d_call: .
cdr3_aa: CASSQVLRGLGNEQFF

clone_size: .
v_call: TRBV10-3
d_call: TRBD2
cdr3_aa: CAISESRSGAGVDTQYF

clone_size: .
v_call: TRBV5-1
d_call: .
cdr3_aa: CATNTAGASTDTQYF

clone_size: .
v_call: TRBV5-1
d_call: .
cdr3_aa: CASSFNRGGDSPLHF

clone_size: once
v_call: TRBV9
d_call: .
cdr3_aa: CASSVENVANTIYF

clone_size: once
v_call: TRBV7-7
d_call: TRBD2
cdr3_aa: CASSRQRGRQETQYF

clone_size: .
v_call: TRBV6-5
d_call: .
cdr3_aa: CASRAGGYGYTF

clone_size: .
v_call: TRBV18
d_call: TRBD1
cdr3_aa: CASTRTGANQPQHF

clone_size: few
v_call: TRBV19
d_call: TRBD1
cdr3_aa: CASRGTGGGNQPQHF

clone_size: .
v_call: TRBV6-5
d_call: .
cdr3_aa: CASSSDSLKTQYF

clone_size: .
v_call: TRBV6-4
d_call: TRBD1
cdr3_aa: CASSEQGLNTGELFF